This paragraph covers one TCR beta chain sequence. This receptor's antigen is unknown. Base qualities are not recorded, but no much larger clone differs from it by a single base. This sample was included in a study of T cell repertoires in cytomegalovirus infection (dated by TCRdb to the late 2010s). At the level of the whole study: Because public TCR beta signatures pointed to carriage of CMV infection together with the matching HLA type, the HLA type of each donor mattered for the analysis.

Study-wide conclusions, independent of this receptor: The ex vivo response was dominated by HLA-C-restricted CMV-specific TCR beta clonotypes, which also provided the single most frequent clonotype in two of eight donors. In both this cohort and an independent roughly 330-donor cohort, the cumulative frequency of public TCR beta family members distinguished carriers of CMV infection plus the relevant HLA type.

The germline V gene (reference sequence) gives CDR1 as SEHNR and CDR2 as FQNEAQ. Spanning cysteine to phenylalanine, the CDR3 consists of 17 amino acids. Only the CDR3 part of the read is kept: 51 bases, read in frame from the first base. V and J are trimmed by 6 bases and 0 bases, and the gene matches miss 6 bases of the junction. TCRdb lists the instrument as Illumina HiSeq 1500. TCRdb ran its own pipeline on the public reads, namely fastp trimming at Q25 and MiXCR clone calling, and kept in-frame beta chains. Rows matching on CDR3 protein sequence are summarized as one entry with the most common DNA and genes. Here the sample has about 5,500 distinct CDR3 sequences; 45% to 55% occur a single time. The ten largest clones add up to roughly nine tenths of the sample.

What was sequenced was PBMCs, sequenced either directly or after in vitro stimulation (not recorded which). The clonotype originates from a human donor in good health (CMV status not recorded). Some clones in this sample may be carry-over from other donors' samples. The chain was built from TRBV7-9 and TRBJ1-6; the junction holds 9 bases that match TRBD1. The CDR3 region reads CASRGLGQGSYNSPLHF. The nucleotide sequence is TGTGCCAGCAGGGGACTGGGACAGGGCTCCTATAATTCACCCCTCCACTTT.